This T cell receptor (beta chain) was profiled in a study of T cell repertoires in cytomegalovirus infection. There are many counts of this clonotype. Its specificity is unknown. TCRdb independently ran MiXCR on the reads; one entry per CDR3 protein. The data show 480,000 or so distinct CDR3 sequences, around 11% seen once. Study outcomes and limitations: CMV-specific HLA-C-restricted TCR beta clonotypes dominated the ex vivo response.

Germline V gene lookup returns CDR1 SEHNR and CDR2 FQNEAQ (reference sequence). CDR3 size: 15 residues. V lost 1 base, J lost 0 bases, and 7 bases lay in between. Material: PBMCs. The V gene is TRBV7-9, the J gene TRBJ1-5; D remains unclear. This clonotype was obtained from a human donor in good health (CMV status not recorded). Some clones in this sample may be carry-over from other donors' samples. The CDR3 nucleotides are TGTGCCAGCAGCTTAGACGACTATAGCAATCAGCCCCAGCATTTT. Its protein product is CASSLDDYSNQPQHF.